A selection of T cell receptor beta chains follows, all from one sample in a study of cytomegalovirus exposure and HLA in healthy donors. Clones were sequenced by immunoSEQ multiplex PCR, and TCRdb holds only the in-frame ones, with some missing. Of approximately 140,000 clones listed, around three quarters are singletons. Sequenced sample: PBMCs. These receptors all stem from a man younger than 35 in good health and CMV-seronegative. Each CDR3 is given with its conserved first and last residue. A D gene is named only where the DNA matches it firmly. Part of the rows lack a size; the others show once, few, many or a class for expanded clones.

CDR3nt: TGCGCCAGCAGCTTACCGACAGGGGGGACTGAAGCTTTCTTT; CDR3aa: CASSLPTGGTEAFF; v_gene: TRBV5-1; d_gene: TRBD1; j_gene: TRBJ1-1; abundance: NA; len: 14
CDR3nt: TGTGCCAGCAGCGAGGGGCCTAGCACAGATACGCAGTATTTT; CDR3aa: CASSEGPSTDTQYF; v_gene: TRBV9; d_gene: NA; j_gene: TRBJ2-3; abundance: NA; len: 14
CDR3nt: TGCGCCAGCAGCGAGGACAGTCCATGGGTCGTTGGAAACACCATATATTTT; CDR3aa: CASSEDSPWVVGNTIYF; v_gene: TRBV5-1; d_gene: NA; j_gene: TRBJ1-3; abundance: NA; len: 17
CDR3nt: TGTGCCAGCAGCCCCGGGGGGCCTTACAATGAGCAGTTCTTC; CDR3aa: CASSPGGPYNEQFF; v_gene: TRBV27; d_gene: NA; j_gene: TRBJ2-1; abundance: NA; len: 14
CDR3nt: TGTGCCAGCAGAGGACAGGGGGCTGGGGCCAACGTCCTGACTTTC; CDR3aa: CASRGQGAGANVLTF; v_gene: TRBV27; d_gene: TRBD1; j_gene: TRBJ2-6; abundance: few; len: 15
CDR3nt: TGTGCCAGCAGTTATGGGACAGGGATGTACGAGCAGTACTTC; CDR3aa: CASSYGTGMYEQYF; v_gene: TRBV6-6; d_gene: TRBD1; j_gene: TRBJ2-7; abundance: NA; len: 14
CDR3nt: TGTGCCAGCAGCGTAGGAGGTGCGAAGTCCTATGGCTACACCTTC; CDR3aa: CASSVGGAKSYGYTF; v_gene: TRBV9; d_gene: NA; j_gene: TRBJ1-2; abundance: NA; len: 15
CDR3nt: TGTGCCAGCAGCCCTGGCCGGGTTCAAGCTTTCTTT; CDR3aa: CASSPGRVQAFF; v_gene: TRBV13; d_gene: NA; j_gene: TRBJ1-1; abundance: NA; len: 12
CDR3nt: TGTGCCAGCAGCTTGAATCCAGGGAATTACGAGCAGTACTTC; CDR3aa: CASSLNPGNYEQYF; v_gene: TRBV5-5; d_gene: NA; j_gene: TRBJ2-7; abundance: NA; len: 14
CDR3nt: TGTGCCAGCAGTAGGCTGCGGGCTAGCGTCGACGAGCAGTACTTC; CDR3aa: CASSRLRASVDEQYF; v_gene: TRBV6-6; d_gene: NA; j_gene: TRBJ2-7; abundance: once; len: 15
CDR3nt: TGTGCCTGGGGTGGACAGCCCTCGGGAAAACTGTTTTTT; CDR3aa: CAWGGQPSGKLFF; v_gene: TRBV30; d_gene: NA; j_gene: TRBJ1-4; abundance: once; len: 13
CDR3nt: TGTGCCAGCAGTTACTCGAATTCCCTCGGGGAGCAGTACTTC; CDR3aa: CASSYSNSLGEQYF; v_gene: TRBV6-5; d_gene: NA; j_gene: TRBJ2-7; abundance: NA; len: 14
CDR3nt: TGCGCCAGCAGCTTCCTAGCGGAGAGCTCCTACGAGCAGTACTTC; CDR3aa: CASSFLAESSYEQYF; v_gene: TRBV4-1; d_gene: TRBD2; j_gene: TRBJ2-7; abundance: NA; len: 15
CDR3nt: TGTGCCAGTAGTATTTCGGGGAGCTCCTACAATGAGCAGTTCTTC; CDR3aa: CASSISGSSYNEQFF; v_gene: TRBV19; d_gene: NA; j_gene: TRBJ2-1; abundance: NA; len: 15
CDR3nt: TGTGCCAGCAGCGTGCTAGCGGGGGGATCCTACGAGCAGTACTTC; CDR3aa: CASSVLAGGSYEQYF; v_gene: TRBV9; d_gene: TRBD2; j_gene: TRBJ2-7; abundance: once; len: 15
CDR3nt: TGTGCCAGCAGCCAAGATAGCGAGACAGGGTCGGTTTCTGGGGCCAACGTCCTGACTTTC; CDR3aa: CASSQDSETGSVSGANVLTF; v_gene: TRBV4-2; d_gene: TRBD1; j_gene: TRBJ2-6; abundance: NA; len: 20
CDR3nt: TGTGCCAGCAGCTCGGCTAACCCGGGGGACTCGGGACCCCTCCACTTT; CDR3aa: CASSSANPGDSGPLHF; v_gene: TRBV5-5; d_gene: NA; j_gene: TRBJ1-6; abundance: NA; len: 16
CDR3nt: TGTGCCAGCTCACCACCCGGACAGGGAGAGACCCAGTACTTC; CDR3aa: CASSPPGQGETQYF; v_gene: TRBV18; d_gene: TRBD1; j_gene: TRBJ2-5; abundance: NA; len: 14
CDR3nt: TGTGCCAGCAGCCCTGGAGGAGGAGCAGAGACCGGGGAGCTGTTTTTT; CDR3aa: CASSPGGGAETGELFF; v_gene: TRBV5-5; d_gene: NA; j_gene: TRBJ2-2; abundance: NA; len: 16
CDR3nt: TGTGCCAGCAGCCCCCGGCGGGGGAAGAGCTACGAGCAGTACTTC; CDR3aa: CASSPRRGKSYEQYF; v_gene: TRBV7-6; d_gene: TRBD2; j_gene: TRBJ2-7; abundance: NA; len: 15
CDR3nt: TGTGCCAGCAGCTCGCGGGCCCTGGGATATGGCTACACCTTC; CDR3aa: CASSSRALGYGYTF; v_gene: TRBV5-4; d_gene: NA; j_gene: TRBJ1-2; abundance: NA; len: 14
CDR3nt: TGTGCCAGCGGAGATCGGACAGCTCGAAATCAGCCCCAGCATTTT; CDR3aa: CASGDRTARNQPQHF; v_gene: TRBV2; d_gene: NA; j_gene: TRBJ1-5; abundance: NA; len: 15
CDR3nt: TGCGCCAGCAGCCGGGGACAGGCCTACGAGCAGTACTTC; CDR3aa: CASSRGQAYEQYF; v_gene: TRBV5-1; d_gene: TRBD1; j_gene: TRBJ2-7; abundance: NA; len: 13
CDR3nt: TGCGCCAGCAGCCAGGACCCGGGGACAGGGAAAGAGACCTACTATGGCTACACCTTC; CDR3aa: CASSQDPGTGKETYYGYTF; v_gene: TRBV4-1; d_gene: TRBD1; j_gene: TRBJ1-2; abundance: NA; len: 19
CDR3nt: TGTGCCAGCAATCGACTAGCGGGGGGGCCGGATGAGCAGTTCTTC; CDR3aa: CASNRLAGGPDEQFF; v_gene: TRBV27; d_gene: TRBD2; j_gene: TRBJ2-1; abundance: NA; len: 15
CDR3nt: TGTGCCTGGAGCGACAGGGCCAATGGCTACACCTTC; CDR3aa: CAWSDRANGYTF; v_gene: TRBV30; d_gene: TRBD1; j_gene: TRBJ1-2; abundance: NA; len: 12
CDR3nt: TGCGCCAGCAGCGAAGCCAGGGGGCTAGCCTCTGATGAGCAGTTCTTC; CDR3aa: CASSEARGLASDEQFF; v_gene: TRBV4-1; d_gene: TRBD1; j_gene: TRBJ2-1; abundance: NA; len: 16
CDR3nt: TGTGCCAGTCTATTACAGGGGAACTCCTACGAGCAGTACTTC; CDR3aa: CASLLQGNSYEQYF; v_gene: TRBV2; d_gene: TRBD1; j_gene: TRBJ2-7; abundance: NA; len: 14
CDR3nt: TGTGCCAGCAGTCTAGGGAGGGGGAGCTCTGGGGCCAACGTCCTGACTTTC; CDR3aa: CASSLGRGSSGANVLTF; v_gene: TRBV2; d_gene: NA; j_gene: TRBJ2-6; abundance: NA; len: 17
CDR3nt: TGTGCCAGCCAAGAATTCAGGGGTTACACTGAAGCTTTCTTT; CDR3aa: CASQEFRGYTEAFF; v_gene: TRBV7-2; d_gene: NA; j_gene: TRBJ1-1; abundance: NA; len: 14
CDR3nt: TGTGCCAGCAGTTACACTCCGGGACAGCAAGAGACCCAGTACTTC; CDR3aa: CASSYTPGQQETQYF; v_gene: TRBV6-5; d_gene: TRBD1; j_gene: TRBJ2-5; abundance: NA; len: 15
CDR3nt: TGTGCCAGCAGTTTAAGGGGCAGCGCCCTGAGTGGCTACACCTTC; CDR3aa: CASSLRGSALSGYTF; v_gene: TRBV27; d_gene: NA; j_gene: TRBJ1-2; abundance: NA; len: 15
CDR3nt: TGCAGCGTCAGACAGGGTAATAGTGAGGCTTTCTTT; CDR3aa: CSVRQGNSEAFF; v_gene: TRBV29-1; d_gene: TRBD1; j_gene: TRBJ1-1; abundance: few; len: 12
CDR3nt: TGTGCCAGCAGCCAAGATGGCCTGAACACTGAAGCTTTCTTT; CDR3aa: CASSQDGLNTEAFF; v_gene: TRBV7-8; d_gene: NA; j_gene: TRBJ1-1; abundance: few; len: 14
CDR3nt: TGCAGCGTAGTAGTGTCAGGTATGAACACTGAAGCTTTCTTT; CDR3aa: CSVVVSGMNTEAFF; v_gene: TRBV29-1; d_gene: NA; j_gene: TRBJ1-1; abundance: NA; len: 14
CDR3nt: TGTGCCACCAGCAGAGGCGGACAGAATGAGCAGTTCTTC; CDR3aa: CATSRGGQNEQFF; v_gene: TRBV15; d_gene: NA; j_gene: TRBJ2-1; abundance: NA; len: 13
CDR3nt: TGTGCCAGCAGCCAAGGTCGTACAGGGAACTTATACAATGAGCAGTTCTTC; CDR3aa: CASSQGRTGNLYNEQFF; v_gene: TRBV14; d_gene: NA; j_gene: TRBJ2-1; abundance: NA; len: 17
CDR3nt: TGCGCCAGCAGTTCCAGACAGGGACGGACTGAAGCTTTCTTT; CDR3aa: CASSSRQGRTEAFF; v_gene: TRBV5-1; d_gene: TRBD1; j_gene: TRBJ1-1; abundance: NA; len: 14
CDR3nt: TGTGCCAGCAGCGTAGCTTTAGCAGGGGCAATTGGAAACACCATATATTTT; CDR3aa: CASSVALAGAIGNTIYF; v_gene: TRBV9; d_gene: NA; j_gene: TRBJ1-3; abundance: few; len: 17
CDR3nt: TGTGCCACCACCGAGACACCTTTGGTCAGCAATCAGCCCCAGCATTTT; CDR3aa: CATTETPLVSNQPQHF; v_gene: TRBV2; d_gene: NA; j_gene: TRBJ1-5; abundance: NA; len: 16
CDR3nt: TGTGCCAGCAGCTTGGGTGGGGGCAGGGGATACCAGCCCCAGCATTTT; CDR3aa: CASSLGGGRGYQPQHF; v_gene: TRBV5-8; d_gene: NA; j_gene: TRBJ1-5; abundance: NA; len: 16
CDR3nt: TGCGCCAGCAGCCGTGGAGGAGGGAGCTATGGCTACACCTTC; CDR3aa: CASSRGGGSYGYTF; v_gene: TRBV4-3; d_gene: NA; j_gene: TRBJ1-2; abundance: NA; len: 14
CDR3nt: TGTGCCATCAGTGAGTCAGCGGTATCATCCTACGAGCAGTACTTC; CDR3aa: CAISESAVSSYEQYF; v_gene: TRBV10-3; d_gene: NA; j_gene: TRBJ2-7; abundance: NA; len: 15
CDR3nt: TGTGCCACCAGCAGAGGAGGGTACGAGCAGTACTTC; CDR3aa: CATSRGGYEQYF; v_gene: TRBV15; d_gene: NA; j_gene: TRBJ2-7; abundance: NA; len: 12
CDR3nt: TGCGCCAGCAGCCAAGGCCCGGGACAGAACTATGGCTACACCTTC; CDR3aa: CASSQGPGQNYGYTF; v_gene: TRBV4-3; d_gene: TRBD1; j_gene: TRBJ1-2; abundance: NA; len: 15
CDR3nt: TGCGCCAGCAGCCAAGCGGACAGGGGTAATGAAAAACTGTTTTTT; CDR3aa: CASSQADRGNEKLFF; v_gene: TRBV4-3; d_gene: TRBD1; j_gene: TRBJ1-4; abundance: NA; len: 15
CDR3nt: TGTGCCAGGCGTAAGAGGGGGTATAATTCACCCCTCCACTTT; CDR3aa: CARRKRGYNSPLHF; v_gene: TRBV6-4; d_gene: NA; j_gene: TRBJ1-6; abundance: NA; len: 14
CDR3nt: TGCGCCAGCAGCCAAGGGACAGGGAAAGGCTCTGGGGCCAACGTCCTGACTTTC; CDR3aa: CASSQGTGKGSGANVLTF; v_gene: TRBV4-3; d_gene: TRBD1; j_gene: TRBJ2-6; abundance: few; len: 18
CDR3nt: TGTGCCAGCAGCCGGGAGGGCGGGCGGCAGCAGTACTTC; CDR3aa: CASSREGGRQQYF; v_gene: TRBV5-6; d_gene: TRBD2; j_gene: TRBJ2-7; abundance: NA; len: 13
CDR3nt: TGTGCCAGTAGGAGATGGACAGGGAACTATGGCTACACCTTC; CDR3aa: CASRRWTGNYGYTF; v_gene: TRBV19; d_gene: TRBD1; j_gene: TRBJ1-2; abundance: once; len: 14
CDR3nt: TGTGCCAGCAGCTACCCCCCAGCACTACAAAGAGGCTACACCTTC; CDR3aa: CASSYPPALQRGYTF; v_gene: TRBV7-2; d_gene: NA; j_gene: TRBJ1-2; abundance: NA; len: 15
CDR3nt: TGTGCCAGTAGTGACGAGACACTCACAGATACGCAGTATTTT; CDR3aa: CASSDETLTDTQYF; v_gene: TRBV19; d_gene: NA; j_gene: TRBJ2-3; abundance: NA; len: 14
CDR3nt: TGTGCCAGCAGCCCTAGCGGATTACAAGAGACCCAGTACTTC; CDR3aa: CASSPSGLQETQYF; v_gene: TRBV11-2; d_gene: TRBD2; j_gene: TRBJ2-5; abundance: few; len: 14
CDR3nt: TGCGCCAGCAGCTTGCGGTCAGGGGGAGGTGAGCAGTTCTTC; CDR3aa: CASSLRSGGGEQFF; v_gene: TRBV5-1; d_gene: NA; j_gene: TRBJ2-1; abundance: NA; len: 14
CDR3nt: TGTGCCAGCAGAGCGGACAGGGGGGTCGGGGAGCTGTTTTTT; CDR3aa: CASRADRGVGELFF; v_gene: TRBV6-4; d_gene: TRBD1; j_gene: TRBJ2-2; abundance: NA; len: 14
CDR3nt: TGCGCCAGCAGCCAAGACCCCGGGACAGGACTAAACTATGGCTACACCTTC; CDR3aa: CASSQDPGTGLNYGYTF; v_gene: TRBV4-3; d_gene: TRBD1; j_gene: TRBJ1-2; abundance: NA; len: 17